The entry below gives a single T cell receptor beta chain sequence along with its context. These data come from a study of CD8+CD57+ T cells in acquired aplastic anemia. Template material for TCR beta VDJ and CDR3 profiling consisted of genomic DNA. TCRdb redid the calling of the reads with MiXCR, one entry per CDR3 protein. The sample has about 160,000 distinct CDR3 sequences; about two thirds are singletons. An expansion of CD8+CD57+ cells by flow cytometry had been shown in patients chosen for sequencing. V dropped 6 bases and J dropped 2 bases, with 11 bases sitting between them. CDR3 length: 13 amino acids. Germline V gives CDR1 SGHAT, CDR2 FQNNGV.

The receptor was derived from a human donor with aplastic anemia. The sample was sorted CD4+, CD8+, or CD8+CD57+ T cells (not recorded which) from PBMCs. The V call is TRBV11-2, the J call TRBJ2-7; D might be TRBD1 or TRBD2, each matching 5 bases. For the CDR3, the DNA is TGTGCCAGCAGTGGTTTGGGACCCTACGAGCAGTACTTC. Encoded protein: CASSGLGPYEQYF. The variable domain in full, completed from reference TRBV11-2 and TRBJ2-7, reads EAGVAQSPRYKIIEKRQSVAFWCNPISGHATLYWYQQILGQGPKLLIQFQNNGVVDDSQLPKDRFSAERLKGVDSTLKIQPAKLEDSAVYLCASSGLGPYEQYFGPGTRLTVT.